These 27 T cell receptor beta chains were sequenced from one sample in a study of cytomegalovirus exposure and HLA in healthy donors. Vbeta (60) and Jbeta (13) primers were used in the PCR. TCRdb's copy holds only in-frame clones and misses some; the assay was immunoSEQ multiplex PCR. The table includes about 230,000 clones, approximately 87% detected once. Material: PBMCs. The source is a human donor in good health.

The count of this clone is one. J is TRBJ2-5 and V is TRBV5-1, with D possibly being TRBD1 (7 bases). This CDR3 has 15 residues. V was shortened by 0 bases and J by 2 bases, with 11 bases between the two germline ends. The germline CDR1 and CDR2 sequences are SGHRS and YFSETQ. CDR3: CASSLGPGGQETQYF. As DNA, the CDR3 is TGCGCCAGCAGCTTGGGGCCAGGGGGGCAAGAGACCCAGTACTTC.

V usage is TRBV6-8 and J usage is TRBJ2-1; possibly TRBD2 for D (6 bases). Per the germline V gene, CDR1 is MNHGY and CDR2 is SAAAGT. The CDR3 is 15 residues long. Trimming pared 7 bases from V and 8 bases from J, leaving 21 bases between. CDR3 bases: TGTGCCAGCACCCGACCGGGAGACAACCCCGATGAGCAGTTCTTC. Translated: CASTRPGDNPDEQFF.

The chain links TRBV15 to TRBJ1-1; no clear D gene. Germline-derived CDR1 and CDR2 are LNHNV and YYDKDF (reference sequence). The CDR3 totals 13 residues. The germline V and J ends were trimmed by 3 bases and 0 bases, with 5 bases remaining between them. CDR3 nucleotides: TGTGCCACCAGCAGCCACATGAACACTGAAGCTTTCTTT. Protein sequence: CATSSHMNTEAFF.

This chain connects TRBV9 to TRBJ2-2; D gene uncertain. The V end was cut by 0 bases, the J end by 4 bases, with 7 bases between. Germline CDR1 and CDR2: SGDLS and YYNGEE. The CDR3 totals 14 residues. CDR3: CASSVELVTGELFF. The CDR3 DNA is TGTGCCAGCAGCGTAGAACTGGTCACCGGGGAGCTGTTTTTT.

This clone showed up just a few times. The chain is built from TRBV4-1 and TRBJ2-7; the match to TRBD2 covers 13 bases. The CDR3 length is 16 residues. Germline CDR1 reads MGHRA; CDR2 reads YSYEKL. J lost 4 bases, V lost 4 bases, and 7 bases had no gene match. This chain's CDR3 is CASSPRSTSGGYEQYF. The CDR3 coding sequence is TGCGCCAGCAGCCCACGATCGACTAGCGGGGGGTACGAGCAGTACTTC.

This rearrangement joins TRBV11-2 to TRBJ2-5; 7 nucleotides line up with TRBD1. The germline V gene has CDR1 SGHAT and CDR2 FQNNGV. V gave up 5 bases and J gave up 5 bases; unmatched junction bases: 8. The CDR3 is 14 amino acids. CDR3 region: CASSPRTGGETQYF. CDR3 bases: TGTGCCAGCAGCCCCCGGACAGGCGGTGAGACCCAGTACTTC. The whole variable domain, remainder taken from reference TRBV11-2 and TRBJ2-5, is EAGVAQSPRYKIIEKRQSVAFWCNPISGHATLYWYQQILGQGPKLLIQFQNNGVVDDSQLPKDRFSAERLKGVDSTLKIQPAKLEDSAVYLCASSPRTGGETQYFGPGTRLLVL.

This clone was counted once. At one end the junction does not follow the germline gene, possibly because of a read error. V usage is TRBV19 and J usage is TRBJ2-7; weak D call: TRBD1 (5 bases). This CDR3 comprises 10 residues. Germline V gives CDR1 LNHDA, CDR2 SQIVND (reference sequence). The CDR3 nucleotides read TGTGCCAGTAGCTCTGGACACCCGGTTTTC. This gives the protein CASSSGHPVF.

This clone has just one count. V gene TRBV7-3 combines with J gene TRBJ1-2, with 8 bases matching TRBD1. The trim removed 2 bases at V and 7 bases at J, leaving 9 bases unmatched. CDR3 length: 15 amino acids. In germline, CDR1 is SGHTA, CDR2 FQGTGA. The CDR3 DNA follows: TGTGCCAGCAGCTTATCAGGGACAGGACCTACTGGCTACACCTTC. This translates into CASSLSGTGPTGYTF.

The chain employs TRBV2 and TRBJ2-7, with TRBD1 as a possible D gene (7 bases). Trimming removed 4 bases at V and 3 bases at J, with 16 bases between. Germline CDR1 reads SNHLY; CDR2 reads FYNNEI. The CDR3 contains 15 residues. CDR3 in amino acids: CASSVPQGGGYEQYF. DNA for the CDR3: TGTGCCAGCAGTGTCCCGCAGGGGGGCGGCTACGAGCAGTACTTC.

The genes are TRBV19 and TRBJ1-1; D is unclear. Looked up from germline, CDR1 is LNHDA and CDR2 is SQIVND (reference sequence). This CDR3 comprises 15 residues. V lost 3 bases to trimming and J lost 4 bases, with 15 bases between them. The CDR3 bases are TGTGCCAGTAGTATGGGCGGGGAAAGAAGCACTGAAGCTTTCTTT. Translating gives CASSMGGERSTEAFF.

The V and J genes are TRBV10-1 and TRBJ2-1, with a tentative D call TRBD1 (5 bases). CDR3 size: 15 residues. Trimming stripped 2 bases from V and 4 bases from J, with 12 bases between. Germline CDR1 and CDR2: WNHNN and SYGVQD (reference sequence). CDR3 DNA sequence: TGCGCCAGCAGTGAGGTGGGGCCCGAGTACAATGAGCAGTTCTTC. Translating it yields CASSEVGPEYNEQFF.

The V gene is TRBV11-3, the J gene TRBJ2-1; D might be TRBD2 (6 bases). CDR1 and CDR2 from the germline V gene are SGHNT and YENEEA. Trimming pared 5 bases from V and 8 bases from J, leaving 19 bases between. This CDR3 comprises 15 residues. The CDR3 DNA is TGTGCCAGCAGCCTTCGATTTGGAGGGAACGATGAGCAGTTCTTC. This sequence encodes CASSLRFGGNDEQFF.

The chain employs TRBV4-1 and TRBJ2-1; 10 positions agree with TRBD2. V lost 0 bases to trimming and J lost 9 bases; unmatched junction nucleotides: 8. Looked up from germline, CDR1 is MGHRA and CDR2 is YSYEKL. The CDR3 has 16 amino acids. The CDR3 DNA is TGCGCCAGCAGCCAAGATAAAAGCGGGAGGGCCTTTGAGCAGTTCTTC. The encoded protein is CASSQDKSGRAFEQFF.

This clone has just a few counts. The V call is TRBV7-9, the J call TRBJ1-1, with 9 positions matching TRBD1. The CDR3 length is 13 residues. With V trimmed by 1 base and J by 7 bases, 1 base remained unmatched. Germline values: CDR1 SEHNR, CDR2 FQNEAQ (reference sequence). The CDR3 here is CASSLEGQGEAFF. The CDR3 bases are TGTGCCAGCAGCTTAGAGGGACAGGGTGAAGCTTTCTTT. Variable domain in full (rest from reference TRBV7-9 and TRBJ1-1): DTGVSQNPRHKITKRGQNVTFRCDPISEHNRLYWYRQTLGQGPEFLTYFQNEAQLEKSRLLSDRFSAERPKGSFSTLEIQRTEQGDSAMYLCASSLEGQGEAFFGQGTRLTVV.

The rearrangement links TRBV27 to TRBJ2-5; D is possibly TRBD2 (5 bases). Germline V lookup: CDR1 MNHEY, CDR2 SMNVEV (reference sequence). The V end lost 8 bases, the J end lost 1 base, and 20 bases lay between the germline ends. The CDR3 is 16 residues long. DNA of the CDR3: TGTGCCAGCCGGCCCGGGTTTCTGGGGAGCCAAGAGACCCAGTACTTC. It codes for CASRPGFLGSQETQYF.

The rearrangement uses TRBV29-1 and TRBJ1-1; no definite D call. Looked up from germline, CDR1 is SQVTM and CDR2 is ANQGSEA. CDR3 length equals 11 residues. Trimming removed 7 bases from V and 1 base from J, with 7 bases in between. CDR3 amino acids: CSARRNTEAFF. The CDR3 bases are TGCAGCGCCCGGAGGAACACTGAAGCTTTCTTT.

This clone has only a few counts. The V call is TRBV7-3, the J call TRBJ2-1; 8 bases map to TRBD2. Trimming cost V 1 base and J 4 bases; bases outside gene matches: 6. Germline assignment: CDR1 SGHTA and CDR2 FQGTGA. This CDR3 has 16 amino acids. The CDR3 spells CASSLNLAGRYNEQFF. In DNA form, the CDR3 reads TGTGCCAGCAGCTTAAATTTAGCGGGGCGATACAATGAGCAGTTCTTC.

CDR3 in amino acids: CASRPGTGVDYSNQPQHF. The CDR3 region has the DNA TGTGCCAGCAGGCCCGGGACAGGGGTCGACTATAGCAATCAGCCCCAGCATTTT. V usage is TRBV5-4 and J usage is TRBJ1-5; 10 bases line up with TRBD1. CDR1 is SGHNT, CDR2 YYREEE, per germline (reference sequence). V shed 5 bases and J 0 bases; nucleotides not matched to a gene: 11. There are 18 residues in the CDR3.

The V and J genes are TRBV2 and TRBJ1-6; 8 bases match TRBD1. The J segment lost 3 bases and the V segment lost 7 bases, leaving 5 bases of the junction unmatched. The length of the CDR3 is 15 residues. Per the germline V gene, CDR1 is SNHLY and CDR2 is FYNNEI. CDR3 sequence: CASISDRGYNSPLHF. The CDR3, as DNA: TGTGCCAGCATTTCCGACAGGGGCTATAATTCACCCCTCCACTTT.

This chain uses TRBV18 with TRBJ1-2, with a possible D match to TRBD1 (5 bases). The germline V gene encodes CDR1 KGHSH and CDR2 LQKENI. Trimming took 2 bases from V and 5 from J, leaving 9 bases between them. This CDR3 contains 13 residues. In nucleotides, the CDR3 is TGTGCCAGCTCACCAACCAGGGAATATGGCTACACCTTC. As protein: CASSPTREYGYTF.

The V call is TRBV10-1, the J call TRBJ2-3, with 11 bases identical to TRBD2. The CDR3 runs to 15 residues. The junction had 0 bases not matched to a gene; V was cut back by 3 bases and J by 1 base. Germline V gene data show CDR1 as WNHNN and CDR2 as SYGVQD (reference sequence). CDR3 DNA: TGCGCCAGCAGTGATAGCGGGAGGGGCACAGATACGCAGTATTTT. Amino acids: CASSDSGRGTDTQYF.

The chain uses TRBV5-5 and TRBJ2-7; 7 positions agree with TRBD1. CDR1 is SGHKS, CDR2 YYEKEE, per germline (reference sequence). This CDR3 spans 14 amino acids. J was trimmed by 0 bases and V by 4 bases; bases with no gene match: 4. This chain's CDR3 is CASSTQGSSYEQYF. The CDR3 DNA sequence: TGTGCCAGCAGCACACAGGGGTCCTCCTACGAGCAGTACTTC.

The sample holds a few counts of this clone. The chain joins TRBV19 to TRBJ2-1, with D perhaps TRBD2 (6 bases). The germline CDR1 and CDR2 sequences are LNHDA and SQIVND (reference sequence). The CDR3 is 15 amino acids. The ends were cut back, 3 bases at V and 0 bases at J, with 9 bases in the middle. CDR3 bases: TGTGCCAGTAGTATTGGCGGGATCTCCTACAATGAGCAGTTCTTC. Translation gives CASSIGGISYNEQFF.

This clone was observed at least ten times. The gene calls are TRBV4-3 and TRBJ1-4, with 7 bases aligning to TRBD1. The trim removed 0 bases at V and 8 bases at J, leaving 6 bases unmatched. The germline gives CDR1 LGHNA, CDR2 YSLEER. This CDR3 spans 15 amino acids. CDR3 bases: TGCGCCAGCAGCCAAGACACAGGGGTGAGGGAAAAACTGTTTTTT. Amino acids: CASSQDTGVREKLFF.

V gene TRBV5-8 combines with J gene TRBJ2-7; TRBD1 matches 10 bases. CDR1 is SGHTS, CDR2 YDEGEE, per germline. J lost 5 bases, V lost 4 bases, and 9 bases had no gene match. The CDR3 is 15 residues long. This CDR3 reads CASSTRTGGPHEQYF. CDR3 coding DNA: TGTGCCAGCAGCACCCGGACAGGGGGACCCCACGAGCAGTACTTC.

As for this clone: The same CDR3 is also encoded by other DNA sequences in this sample. The V and J genes are TRBV2 and TRBJ2-1, with D tentatively TRBD2 (5 bases). Trimming took off 9 bases at V and 7 bases at J, with 13 bases between the two ends. Germline V gene lookup returns CDR1 SNHLY and CDR2 FYNNEI. This CDR3 contains 12 residues. The CDR3 loop is CASRAGLNEQFF. CDR3 DNA: TGTGCCAGTAGAGCCGGACTGAATGAGCAGTTCTTC.

The genes are TRBV10-3 and TRBJ2-5; 7 nucleotides line up with TRBD2. The germline gives CDR1 ENHRY, CDR2 SYGVKD. The ends lost 11 bases at V and 1 base at J; junction bases unmatched: 4. The CDR3 has 12 amino acids. For the CDR3, the DNA is TGTGCCGTCTCTAGCGGCCAAGAGACCCAGTACTTC. Amino acids: CAVSSGQETQYF.